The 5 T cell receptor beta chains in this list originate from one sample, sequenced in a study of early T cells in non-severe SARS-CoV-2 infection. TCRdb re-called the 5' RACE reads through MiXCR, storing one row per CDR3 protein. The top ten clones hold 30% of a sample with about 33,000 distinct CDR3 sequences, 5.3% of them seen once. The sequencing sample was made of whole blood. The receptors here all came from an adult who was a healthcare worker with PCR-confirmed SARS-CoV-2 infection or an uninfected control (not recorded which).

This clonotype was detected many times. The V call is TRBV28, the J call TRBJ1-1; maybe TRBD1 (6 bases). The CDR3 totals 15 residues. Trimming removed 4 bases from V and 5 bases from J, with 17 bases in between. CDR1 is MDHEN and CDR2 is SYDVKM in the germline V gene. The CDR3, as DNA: TGTGCCAGCAGTTCCGAACAGGGAAGGGGTACTGAAGCTTTCTTT. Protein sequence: CASSSEQGRGTEAFF. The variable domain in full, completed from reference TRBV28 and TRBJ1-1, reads DVKVTQSSRYLVKRTGEKVFLECVQDMDHENMFWYRQDPGLGLRLIYFSYDVKMKEKGDIPEGYSVSREKKERFSLILESASTNQTSMYLCASSSEQGRGTEAFFGQGTRLTVV.

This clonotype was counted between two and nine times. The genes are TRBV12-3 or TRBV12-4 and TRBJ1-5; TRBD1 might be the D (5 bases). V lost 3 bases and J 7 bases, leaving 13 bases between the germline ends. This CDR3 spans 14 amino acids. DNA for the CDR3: TGTGCCAGCAGTTTTTCGGGGGAGGGGCAGCCCCAGCATTTT. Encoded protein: CASSFSGEGQPQHF.

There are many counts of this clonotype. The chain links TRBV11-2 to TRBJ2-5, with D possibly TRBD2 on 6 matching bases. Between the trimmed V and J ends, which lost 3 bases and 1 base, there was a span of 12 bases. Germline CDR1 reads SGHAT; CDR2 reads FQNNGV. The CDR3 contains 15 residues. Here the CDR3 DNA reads TGTGCCAGCAGCTTGGGACTGGCGGTCCAAGAGACCCAGTACTTC. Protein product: CASSLGLAVQETQYF. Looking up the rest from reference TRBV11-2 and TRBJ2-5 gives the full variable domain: EAGVAQSPRYKIIEKRQSVAFWCNPISGHATLYWYQQILGQGPKLLIQFQNNGVVDDSQLPKDRFSAERLKGVDSTLKIQPAKLEDSAVYLCASSLGLAVQETQYFGPGTRLLVL.

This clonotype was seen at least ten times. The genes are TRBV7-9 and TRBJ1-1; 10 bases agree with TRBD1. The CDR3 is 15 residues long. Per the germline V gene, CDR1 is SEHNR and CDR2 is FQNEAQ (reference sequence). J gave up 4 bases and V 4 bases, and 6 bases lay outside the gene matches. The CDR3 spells CASSSRDRGGTEAFF. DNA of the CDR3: TGTGCCAGCAGCTCCCGGGACAGGGGTGGCACTGAAGCTTTCTTT.

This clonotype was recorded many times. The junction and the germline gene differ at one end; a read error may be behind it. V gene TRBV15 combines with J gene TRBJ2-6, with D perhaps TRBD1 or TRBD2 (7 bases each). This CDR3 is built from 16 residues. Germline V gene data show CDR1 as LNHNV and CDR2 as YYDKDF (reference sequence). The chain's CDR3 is CATSPGGAFGANVLIF. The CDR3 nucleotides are TGTGCCACCAGCCCAGGGGGGGCTTTTGGGGCCAACGTCCTGATTTTC.